The subject of this entry is one TCR beta chain. V shed 1 base and J 6 bases; nucleotides not matched to a gene: 9. The germline gives CDR1 SGHNT, CDR2 YYREEE (reference sequence). This CDR3 is 18 amino acids long. The sample is drawn from a study of OX40 agonist ivuxolimab in advanced cancers. Sequenced by immunoSEQ multiplex PCR; TCRdb stores in-frame clones only, minus some. Seen here are about 23,000 clones, around 80% observed once, and the top ten hold approximately 15%. The chain recombines TRBV5-4 with TRBJ1-6; 11 bases align to TRBD1. The sequence derives from an adult with an advanced solid tumor such as melanoma, head and neck, liver or kidney cancer. The sequencing here drew on CD4+ or CD8+ T cells sorted from blood, taken in a trial of the OX40 agonist ivuxolimab. The CDR3 sequence is CASSLFPGTGGPNSPLHF. The CDR3 region has the DNA TGTGCCAGCAGCTTGTTCCCCGGGACAGGGGGTCCTAATTCACCCCTCCACTTT.